The clone carrying this TCR beta chain has just a few counts. Its target is not known. This sample stems from a study of regulatory T cells in long-lasting Graves disease. Study-level findings and limits: The small sample size may have reduced accuracy.

Regarding time point: persistent/refractory GD, antithyroid drugs over 5 years with positive TRAb. Preparation of the TCR library used RNA extracted from PBMCs. Per American Thyroid Association guidelines, Graves' disease was diagnosed. Patients came through an endocrinology department, and that department was in Xi'an, China. HTBI primers from iRepertoire and Arm-PCR of CDR3 regions yielded the TCR beta libraries. TCRdb analysed the multiplex PCR reads with MiXCR anew, one entry per CDR3 protein. The sample shows roughly 700,000 distinct CDR3 sequences, around 30% of them seen only once. In germline, CDR1 is ENHRY, CDR2 SYGVKD. This CDR3 comprises 14 residues. The ends lost 10 bases at V and 4 bases at J; junction bases unmatched: 11.

Source: peripheral blood mononuclear cells (PBMCs), taken when the disease was refractory, from a patient treated with antithyroid drugs. The sequence came from a female donor with Graves disease. The chain employs TRBV10-3 and TRBJ1-2; the match to TRBD1 covers 8 bases. The CDR3 here is CATYPTGASYGYTF. As DNA, the CDR3 is TGTGCCACCTACCCGACAGGGGCCTCCTATGGCTACACCTTC.